Shown below are 7 T cell receptor beta chains from a single sample sequenced in a study of T cell responses to AZD1222 COVID-19 vaccine. TCRdb's table, derived via immunoSEQ multiplex PCR, lists solely in-frame clones and lacks some. The sample yields about 150,000 clones, approximately 87% seen once. Sequences were derived from peripheral blood, sampled on day 0 of MenACWY control vaccination. The receptors shown here come from an adult in good health.

The genes are TRBV11-2 and TRBJ2-5, with no clear D. Germline V gives CDR1 SGHAT, CDR2 FQNNGV. The CDR3 runs to 13 residues. The V and J ends lost 5 bases and 11 bases respectively, with 18 bases between them. Here the CDR3 reads CASSPSPSPKQYF. CDR3 nucleotides: TGTGCCAGCAGCCCATCCCCGAGCCCCAAACAGTACTTC. The complete variable domain, with remaining parts taken from reference TRBV11-2 and TRBJ2-5, reads EAGVAQSPRYKIIEKRQSVAFWCNPISGHATLYWYQQILGQGPKLLIQFQNNGVVDDSQLPKDRFSAERLKGVDSTLKIQPAKLEDSAVYLCASSPSPSPKQYFGPGTRLLVL.

The V and J genes are TRBV28 and TRBJ2-7, with 7 bases that match TRBD1. This CDR3 region has 14 residues. The V segment lost 4 bases and the J segment 3 bases; nucleotides outside the gene matches: 6. CDR1 and CDR2 (germline): MDHEN, SYDVKM. CDR3 in DNA: TGTGCCAGCAGTTCCCCTCGACAGGGCTACGAGCAGTACGTC. Protein: CASSSPRQGYEQYV.

This clone came up once. This sequence joins TRBV25-1 and TRBJ1-2; D is possibly TRBD1 (6 bases). CDR3 length equals 14 residues. Germline loops: CDR1 MGHDK, CDR2 SYGVNS. Trimming removed 4 bases at V and 2 bases at J, with 11 bases between. The CDR3 nucleotides are TGTGCCAGCAGTGTCGGACAGCAGAACTATGGCTACACCTTC. Its protein is CASSVGQQNYGYTF.

The chain has TRBV13 and TRBJ2-7, with 7 bases fitting TRBD1. The CDR3 extends over 13 amino acids. After removal of 5 bases from V and 3 bases from J, the junction contained 4 bases not matched to a gene. The germline V gene has CDR1 PRHDT and CDR2 FYEKMQ (reference sequence). DNA for the CDR3: TGTGCCAGCAGCCCGGGGACAGACTACGAGCAGTACTTC. It codes for CASSPGTDYEQYF.

This clone was picked up a small number of times. This chain links TRBV10-3 with TRBJ2-7; 10 positions agree with TRBD2. Looked up from germline, CDR1 is ENHRY and CDR2 is SYGVKD. This CDR3 is built from 16 residues. With V trimmed by 5 bases and J by 0 bases, 7 bases remained unmatched. CDR3 DNA: TGTGCCATCAGTTATCCGACTAGCGGGTTCTCCTACGAGCAGTACTTC. Its translation: CAISYPTSGFSYEQYF.

This sequence joins TRBV3-1 (or the pseudogene TRBV3-2) and TRBJ1-1, with 10 bases lining up with TRBD1. The V gene end was trimmed by 3 bases and the J gene end by 5 bases; junction bases not matched to a gene: 3. The CDR3 consists of 14 residues. Per germline, CDR1 LGHDT and CDR2 YNNKEL (reference sequence). CDR3 sequence: CASSQRDRGTEAFF. CDR3 sequence (DNA): TGTGCCAGCAGCCAGAGGGACAGGGGTACTGAAGCTTTCTTT.

The rearrangement links TRBV9 to TRBJ2-7; 7 bases agree with TRBD1. Trimming took 2 bases from V and 7 from J; bases not matched to a gene: 12. This CDR3 is 15 amino acids long. Germline CDR1 is SGDLS and CDR2 is YYNGEE. CDR3 sequence reads: CASSVTSTGPGEQYF. The CDR3 region has the DNA TGTGCCAGCAGCGTCACTTCGACAGGGCCGGGGGAGCAGTACTTC. Variable domain in full (rest from reference TRBV9 and TRBJ2-7): DSGVTQTPKHLITATGQRVTLRCSPRSGDLSVYWYQQSLDQGLQFLIQYYNGEERAKGNILERFSAQQFPDLHSELNLSSLELGDSALYFCASSVTSTGPGEQYFGPGTRLTVT.